These 11 T cell receptor beta chains were sequenced from one sample in a study of persistence of HIV-infected CD4 T cells. These receptors have no identified antigens. The libraries were made with immunoSEQ version 4 in survey mode. Clones were sequenced by immunoSEQ multiplex PCR, and TCRdb holds only the in-frame ones, with some missing. Of some 49,000 clones in the sample, over 80% were seen once. Anti-CD3/anti-CD28 beads served as a nonspecific positive control stimulus. Responding CD4+ T cells were sorted by upregulation of both CD40 ligand and CD69. This material consisted of CD4+ T cells sorted from PBMCs after 18-hour stimulation, taken from a patient who received antiretroviral therapy. The receptors were gathered from an adult woman with HIV who was CMV-seropositive.

In DNA form, the CDR3 reads TGTGCCAGCAGCCTCTTAGGGCCGGAAAATTCACCCCTCCACTTT. Amino acid sequence: CASSLLGPENSPLHF. J is TRBJ1-6 and V is TRBV3-1 (or the pseudogene TRBV3-2); no clear D. The CDR3 spans 15 residues. With 4 bases removed from V and 7 bases from J, the gap between germline ends came to 14 bases. CDR1 and CDR2 from the germline V gene are LGHDT and YNNKEL (reference sequence).

The rearrangement joins TRBV18 to TRBJ1-1; no firm D call. Per germline, CDR1 KGHSH and CDR2 LQKENI. V lost 2 bases to trimming and J lost 0 bases, with 7 bases between them. The CDR3 has 14 residues. The CDR3 DNA reads TGTGCCAGCTCACCATCCGGGGTGAACACTGAAGCTTTCTTT. Its translation: CASSPSGVNTEAFF.

In its sample, this clone is medium-sized. The CDR3 DNA reads as TGTGCCAGCAGTCCTCGGACAGGGAGAGGGAACTATGGCTACACCTTC. Translating gives CASSPRTGRGNYGYTF. This chain joins TRBV25-1 and TRBJ1-2; TRBD1 matches at 8 bases. The germline CDR1 and CDR2 sequences are MGHDK and SYGVNS. The CDR3 contains 16 residues. Unmatched junction bases numbered 10, after V lost 5 bases and J lost 2 bases.

The chain links TRBV4-1 to TRBJ2-5; the match to TRBD1 covers 10 bases. The CDR3 length is 17 residues. Germline loops: CDR1 MGHRA, CDR2 YSYEKL. V lost 3 bases, J lost 3 bases, and 10 bases stayed unmatched. The CDR3 loop reads CASSHGDRGRTKETQYF. The CDR3 DNA sequence: TGCGCCAGCAGCCATGGCGACAGGGGGCGAACCAAAGAGACCCAGTACTTC.

The chain uses TRBV5-6 and TRBJ1-2; D unresolved. CDR1 is SGHDT, CDR2 YYEEEE, per germline. Trimming stripped 0 bases from V and 4 bases from J, with 7 bases between. CDR3 length: 13 amino acids. CDR3 loop: CASSLGGGYGYTF. The CDR3 coding sequence is TGTGCCAGCAGCTTGGGGGGAGGCTATGGCTACACCTTC.

The V gene is TRBV4-3, the J gene TRBJ2-1, with unresolved D. The germline V gene has CDR1 LGHNA and CDR2 YSLEER. Trimming left V 0 bases short and J 3 bases short, with 12 bases between. CDR3 length: 16 amino acids. The CDR3 DNA reads as TGCGCCAGCAGCCAAGATGGTTCCCGGAACTACAATGAGCAGTTCTTC. Translation gives CASSQDGSRNYNEQFF.

This sequence joins TRBV27 and TRBJ2-7, with D perhaps TRBD2 (7 bases). The germline CDR1 and CDR2 sequences are MNHEY and SMNVEV (reference sequence). CDR3 length equals 14 residues. With 3 bases removed from V and 6 bases from J, the gap between germline ends came to 15 bases. DNA for the CDR3: TGTGCCAGCAGTTTCAGCAGGGGCGGGGGCGAGCAGTACTTC. Its protein is CASSFSRGGGEQYF.

Comment on this clone: Other DNA sequences in the same sample also yield this CDR3. The chain combines TRBV29-1 with TRBJ1-1; 9 positions agree with TRBD1. The V segment lost 6 bases and the J segment 1 base; nucleotides outside the gene matches: 0. Germline V lookup: CDR1 SQVTM, CDR2 ANQGSEA. This CDR3 comprises 12 residues. The CDR3 DNA sequence: TGCAGCGTGGACAGGGGGAACACTGAAGCTTTCTTT. Encoded protein: CSVDRGNTEAFF.

J is TRBJ1-2 and V is TRBV30, with TRBD1 matching 10 bases. V dropped 3 bases and J dropped 7; count of bases not matched to a gene: 8. The CDR3 has 14 residues. Germline CDR1 GTSNPN, CDR2 SVGIG (reference sequence). The CDR3 loop reads CAWRQLGQGGGYTF. The CDR3 nucleotides read TGTGCCTGGAGACAACTTGGACAGGGGGGTGGCTACACCTTC.

The V gene is TRBV29-1, the J gene TRBJ2-3, with 14 bases matching TRBD2. V shed 7 bases and J 10 bases; nucleotides not matched to a gene: 10. Germline lookup yields CDR1 SQVTM and CDR2 ANQGSEA. There are 14 residues in the CDR3. In DNA form, the CDR3 reads TGCAGCGCCCGTACGGGACTAGCGGGAGTTGCGCAGTATTTT. Protein sequence: CSARTGLAGVAQYF.

V and J are TRBV7-2 and TRBJ1-5; D is undetermined. Trimming left V 1 base short and J 3 bases short, with 4 bases between. Germline CDR1 is SGHTA and CDR2 is FQGNSA. There are 13 residues in the CDR3. The CDR3 DNA reads TGTGCCAGCAGCTTAGGAGTCAATCAGCCCCAGCATTTT. It specifies CASSLGVNQPQHF.